The 10 T cell receptor beta chains below come from one sample, sequenced in a study of cytomegalovirus exposure and HLA in healthy donors. The PCR used 60 Vbeta and 13 Jbeta primers. Here immunoSEQ multiplex PCR was the method, and the copy in TCRdb shows in-frame clones only, minus some. In the table there are more than 150,000 clones, over 70% of which are singletons. Sequencing input: PBMCs. Receptor source: a woman in her late teens or twenties in good health and CMV-seropositive.

The chain links TRBV4-3 to TRBJ2-2; D gene unclear. CDR3 length: 14 amino acids. The V gene's germline CDR1 is LGHNA and CDR2 YSLEER. V was clipped by 0 bases and J by 3 bases, with 5 bases between them. CDR3 sequence (DNA): TGCGCCAGCAGCCAAGATCCATACACCGGGGAGCTGTTTTTT. Encoded protein: CASSQDPYTGELFF.

V gene TRBV6-1 combines with J gene TRBJ1-2; D may be TRBD1 (6 bases). This CDR3 has 15 residues. The ends were cut back, 3 bases at V and 6 bases at J, with 17 bases in the middle. The V gene's germline CDR1 is MNHNS and CDR2 SASEGT. The CDR3 DNA reads TGTGCCAGCAGTGATCTGATAGGGGGGGAGGATGGCTACACCTTC. This codes for CASSDLIGGEDGYTF.

The chain joins TRBV7-2 to TRBJ1-5; a possible D gene is TRBD1 (5 bases). V was shortened by 1 base and J by 6 bases, with 13 bases between the two germline ends. The germline gives CDR1 SGHTA, CDR2 FQGNSA. The CDR3 is made up of 15 amino acids. The CDR3 DNA follows: TGTGCCAGCAGCTTAGAAAGGGACTGGGGTCAGCCCCAGCATTTT. This sequence encodes CASSLERDWGQPQHF.

The gene calls are TRBV28 and TRBJ1-2; D gene unclear. CDR1 is MDHEN and CDR2 is SYDVKM in the germline V gene. The length of the CDR3 is 14 residues. The V end was cut by 8 bases, the J end by 3 bases, with 16 bases between. This chain's CDR3 is CASVATEGDYGYTF. CDR3 in DNA: TGTGCCAGCGTAGCAACGGAGGGCGACTATGGCTACACCTTC.

This clone was picked up a small number of times. V and J are TRBV2 and TRBJ2-7; 15 nucleotides agree with TRBD2. J was trimmed by 6 bases and V by 6 bases; bases with no gene match: 3. The CDR3 loop spans 14 amino acids. Per germline, CDR1 SNHLY and CDR2 FYNNEI. CDR3 residues: CASSRTSGGAEQYV. The CDR3 DNA is TGTGCCAGCAGCCGGACTAGCGGGGGGGCCGAGCAGTACGTC.

CDR3 nucleotide sequence: TGTGCCAGCAGCTACCCCGGGGTTCTCACAGATACGCAGTATTTT. Amino acid sequence: CASSYPGVLTDTQYF. The gene calls are TRBV5-6 and TRBJ2-3; maybe TRBD2 (5 bases). This CDR3 spans 15 amino acids. Germline V gene sequence: CDR1 SGHDT, CDR2 YYEEEE. Trimming took off 3 bases at V and 2 bases at J, with 13 bases between the two ends.

This chain connects TRBV5-4 to TRBJ1-2; possible D gene TRBD1, 5 bases. The germline CDR1 and CDR2 sequences are SGHNT and YYREEE (reference sequence). CDR3 size: 14 residues. Trimming shortened V by 3 bases and J by 5 bases, and 14 bases separated the two germline ends. The CDR3 DNA reads TGTGCCAGCAGCTCGGGGACTCGCGAATATGGCTACACCTTC. Protein sequence: CASSSGTREYGYTF.

The chain has TRBV19 and TRBJ1-1; 12 bases are shared with TRBD1. J gave up 8 bases and V 7 bases, and 11 bases lay outside the gene matches. This CDR3 comprises 15 residues. The germline V gene encodes CDR1 LNHDA and CDR2 SQIVND (reference sequence). The CDR3 DNA sequence: TGTGCCAGTAATCCCGGGACAGGGGGCGTATTGGAAGCTTTCTTT. Encoded protein: CASNPGTGGVLEAFF.

This chain connects TRBV6-5 to TRBJ1-2; D unresolved. CDR3 length equals 12 residues. With 6 bases removed from V and 2 bases from J, the gap between germline ends came to 7 bases. In germline, CDR1 is MNHEY, CDR2 SVGAGI. CDR3 sequence (DNA): TGTGCCAGCAGGGGAGACAACTATGGCTACACCTTC. As protein: CASRGDNYGYTF.

The chain is built from TRBV6-7 and TRBJ2-7; TRBD2 matches 7 bases. TRBV6-7 is noted as an ORF with a role that remains uncertain. Trimming removed 2 bases from V and 5 bases from J; junction bases left unmatched: 15. The CDR3 runs 17 residues. CDR3 sequence (DNA): TGTGCCAGCAGTTACAGTTACGAGAGGACTAGTGCCAACGAGCAGTACTTC. Translated, it gives CASSYSYERTSANEQYF.